This entry lists 14 T cell receptor beta chains sequenced from one sample in a study of beta chain features in type 1 diabetes. Expressed TCRB transcripts got sequenced, as all isolated RNA was reverse transcribed. The protocol was immunoSEQ multiplex PCR, while the TCRdb copy is restricted to in-frame clones and leaves out a portion. The profile covers about 900,000 clones, with 15% to 20% appearing a single time and about 0.025% taken by the ten largest. The sequenced sample consisted of naive CD4+ T cells from blood. The receptors were gathered from a woman between 18 and 29 years old in good health.

This clone was counted between two and nine times. The rearrangement uses TRBV2 and TRBJ1-5, with D perhaps TRBD1 (6 bases). Germline assignment: CDR1 SNHLY and CDR2 FYNNEI. The ends were cut back, 5 bases at V and 9 bases at J, with 20 bases in the middle. The CDR3 is 15 amino acids. CDR3 sequence: CASSITDRSRGPQHF. DNA for the CDR3: TGTGCCAGCAGTATTACCGACAGGTCCCGGGGGCCCCAGCATTTT. The full variable domain, its missing parts supplied by reference TRBV2 and TRBJ1-5, is EPEVTQTPSHQVTQMGQEVILRCVPISNHLYFYWYRQILGQKVEFLVSFYNNEISEKSEIFDDQFSVERPDGSNFTLKIRSTKLEDSAMYFCASSITDRSRGPQHFGDGTRLSIL.

A few counts support this clone. The chain recombines TRBV5-1 with TRBJ2-5; D is possibly TRBD1 or TRBD2 (5 bases each). The J call is doubtful: the DNA matches TRBJ2-7 better. Germline V gene lookup returns CDR1 SGHRS and CDR2 YFSETQ. CDR3 length equals 15 residues. As DNA, the CDR3 is TGCGCCAGCAGCCTTGGGACGGGAAGCTCCTACGAGCAGTACTTC. Translation gives CASSLGTGSSYEQYF.

This clone has just a few counts. The chain joins TRBV7-2 to TRBJ2-2; unclear D gene. There are 18 residues in the CDR3. The germline CDR1 and CDR2 sequences are SGHTA and FQGNSA. V lost 1 base and J lost 6, with 21 bases in between. Here the CDR3 reads CASSLVWRPSASAGELFF. CDR3 DNA sequence: TGTGCCAGCAGCTTAGTTTGGCGTCCATCCGCCTCGGCCGGGGAGCTGTTTTTT.

Details on this clone: Distinct nucleotide sequences in the sample also encode this CDR3. V and J are TRBV9 and TRBJ2-2; D perhaps matches TRBD2 (5 bases). This CDR3 is 17 amino acids long. V was shortened by 4 bases and J by 11 bases, with 27 bases between the two germline ends. Germline assignment: CDR1 SGDLS and CDR2 YYNGEE. The chain's CDR3 is CASSRTLAIKAGGELFF. CDR3 nucleotide sequence: TGTGCCAGCAGCAGAACTCTAGCCATTAAAGCTGGCGGAGAGCTGTTTTTT. The whole variable domain, filled in from reference TRBV9 and TRBJ2-2, reads DSGVTQTPKHLITATGQRVTLRCSPRSGDLSVYWYQQSLDQGLQFLIQYYNGEERAKGNILERFSAQQFPDLHSELNLSSLELGDSALYFCASSRTLAIKAGGELFFGEGSRLTVL.

The chain employs TRBV19 and TRBJ2-3, with D perhaps assigned TRBD1 or TRBD2 (5 bases each). In germline, CDR1 is LNHDA, CDR2 SQIVND (reference sequence). V was shortened by 5 bases and J by 3 bases, with 15 bases between the two germline ends. The CDR3 has 15 residues. The chain's CDR3 is CASSLSSGATDTQYF. Written as DNA, the CDR3 is TGTGCCAGTAGTCTTAGCTCCGGGGCTACAGATACGCAGTATTTT.

The chain couples TRBV5-4 to TRBJ1-1, with TRBD1 identical over 7 bases. Unmatched junction bases numbered 5, after V lost 4 bases and J lost 2 bases. This CDR3 contains 14 residues. Germline CDR1 and CDR2: SGHNT and YYREEE (reference sequence). The CDR3: CASSQGTVNTEAFF. Written as DNA, the CDR3 is TGTGCCAGCAGCCAGGGGACAGTTAACACTGAAGCTTTCTTT.

On this clone itself: Other nucleotide sequences from this sample produce the same CDR3. The V gene is TRBV2, the J gene TRBJ1-5, with 7 bases matching TRBD1. The germline V gene has CDR1 SNHLY and CDR2 FYNNEI. The CDR3 length is 14 residues. V lost 4 bases to trimming and J lost 2 bases; unmatched junction nucleotides: 2. The DNA of the CDR3 is TGTGCCAGCAGTGGACAGGGAGGCAATCAGCCCCAGCATTTT. Translated, it gives CASSGQGGNQPQHF.

In regard to this clone: This sequence may be a read error, since a much larger clone differs from it by one base. The chain recombines TRBV7-6 with TRBJ2-1; D remains ambiguous. Trimming stripped 7 bases from V and 0 bases from J, with 1 base between. Germline V CDR1 and CDR2: SGHVS, FNYEAQ. The CDR3 covers 11 residues. The CDR3 spells CASTSYNEQFF. CDR3 bases: TGTGCCAGCACCTCCTACAATGAGCAGTTCTTC.

This clone was counted only a few times. This chain connects TRBV7-9 to TRBJ2-2; D not resolved. Between the trimmed V and J ends, which lost 3 bases and 4 bases, there was a span of 15 bases. Germline CDR1 SEHNR, CDR2 FQNEAQ (reference sequence). There are 16 residues in the CDR3. The CDR3 DNA follows: TGTGCCAGCAGCTTTCGTCAGCCCAGACCCACCGGGGAGCTGTTTTTT. Its translation is CASSFRQPRPTGELFF.

CDR3 DNA sequence: TGTGCAACGAAACAGGGAACCTTTAGGAATGAAAAACTGTTTTTT. Its translation: CATKQGTFRNEKLFF. This chain joins TRBV7-9 and TRBJ1-4, with a possible D match to TRBD1 (6 bases). Germline CDR1 reads SEHNR; CDR2 reads FQNEAQ (reference sequence). The CDR3 length is 15 residues. Supplemented by reference TRBV7-9 and TRBJ1-4, the full variable domain reads DTGVSQNPRHKITKRGQNVTFRCDPISEHNRLYWYRQTLGQGPEFLTYFQNEAQLEKSRLLSDRFSAERPKGSFSTLEIQRTEQGDSAMYLCATKQGTFRNEKLFFGSGTQLSVL.

V is TRBV10-3 and J is TRBJ1-2, with a possible D match to TRBD1 (5 bases). This CDR3 has 15 amino acids. The germline V and J ends were trimmed by 9 bases and 1 base, with 18 bases remaining between them. Germline V gives CDR1 ENHRY, CDR2 SYGVKD. CDR3 DNA: TGTGCCATGAGAGACAGCCGGGGAGATAACTATGGCTACACCTTC. As protein: CAMRDSRGDNYGYTF.

The sample holds a few counts of this clone. The sample has other DNA sequences that encode this CDR3 too. The chain combines TRBV9 with TRBJ2-1; 8 positions agree with TRBD2. The CDR3 runs to 17 residues. Germline V gene sequence: CDR1 SGDLS, CDR2 YYNGEE. J was trimmed by 6 bases and V by 0 bases; bases with no gene match: 11. DNA of the CDR3: TGTGCCAGCAGCGTAGATTGGCGGCTAGCGGGCCCCAATGAGCAGTTCTTC. Protein product: CASSVDWRLAGPNEQFF.

In its sample, this clone was seen a few times. The J gene is TRBJ2-7, the V gene TRBV7-9; 7 bases line up with TRBD1. J lost 2 bases, V lost 6 bases, and 1 base had no gene match. The germline V gene has CDR1 SEHNR and CDR2 FQNEAQ (reference sequence). This CDR3 is built from 12 residues. The CDR3 sequence is CASRDRTYEQYF. DNA for the CDR3: TGTGCCAGCAGGGACAGGACCTACGAGCAGTACTTC.

In this sample, this clone turned up a few times. This chain's CDR3 is CASSQPRQGPIYNEQFF. As DNA, the CDR3 is TGCGCCAGCAGCCAACCCCGGCAGGGGCCGATATACAATGAGCAGTTCTTC. The chain couples TRBV4-1 to TRBJ2-1; maybe TRBD1 (6 bases). This CDR3 contains 17 residues. Trimming stripped 2 bases from V and 4 bases from J, with 18 bases between. Germline V gives CDR1 MGHRA, CDR2 YSYEKL.